This entry lists 21 T cell receptor beta chains sequenced from one sample in a study of OX40 agonist ivuxolimab in advanced cancers. Clones were sequenced by immunoSEQ multiplex PCR, and TCRdb holds only the in-frame ones, with some missing. The sample has approximately 64,000 clones; 65% to 90% are singletons. The sequencing used CD4+ or CD8+ T cells sorted from blood, collected in a trial of the OX40 agonist ivuxolimab. The receptors originated from an adult with an advanced solid tumor such as melanoma, head and neck, liver or kidney cancer.

This rearrangement joins TRBV9 to TRBJ2-7, with 10 bases fitting TRBD2. Germline assignment: CDR1 SGDLS and CDR2 YYNGEE. J was trimmed by 12 bases and V by 0 bases; bases with no gene match: 6. The CDR3 runs 13 residues. In DNA form, the CDR3 reads TGTGCCAGCAGCGTAGCGCTAGCGGGAGAACGGTACTTC. It is translated as CASSVALAGERYF.

J is TRBJ1-2 and V is TRBV18, with D perhaps matching TRBD1 (5 bases). Trimming shortened V by 8 bases and J by 8 bases, and 24 bases separated the two germline ends. CDR1 is KGHSH and CDR2 is LQKENI in the germline V gene. The CDR3 is 15 residues long. Here the CDR3 reads CASPSLGSGGGGYTF. DNA for the CDR3: TGTGCCAGCCCGTCCCTCGGGTCTGGCGGGGGAGGCTACACCTTC.

This clone has a single count. The chain combines TRBV12-2 with TRBJ2-4; no DNA check was done on the table's D call, TRBD1. TRBV12-2 is deemed a pseudogene. The CDR3 is 15 amino acids. CDR3 protein: CASRAPQGGKNIQYF. In nucleotides, the CDR3 is TGTGCAAGTCGCGCGCCACAGGGTGGCAAAAACATTCAGTACTTC.

The CDR3 protein is CASSLHRGGSETQYF. In nucleotides, the CDR3 is TGTGCCAGCAGCCTCCATCGTGGGGGCTCAGAGACCCAGTACTTC. V is TRBV9 and J is TRBJ2-5; D may be TRBD1 (6 bases). Trimming cost V 4 bases and J 4 bases, with 17 bases left between them. Germline V gene lookup returns CDR1 SGDLS and CDR2 YYNGEE. CDR3 length: 15 amino acids.

This chain connects TRBV30 to TRBJ1-2; D unresolved. V dropped 1 base and J dropped 8 bases, with 14 bases sitting between them. Germline V gene data show CDR1 as GTSNPN and CDR2 as SVGIG (reference sequence). This CDR3 contains 13 residues. CDR3 loop: CAWSAFGVGGYTF. The CDR3 nucleotides are TGTGCCTGGAGTGCCTTCGGGGTAGGGGGCTACACCTTC.

The CDR3 DNA reads as TGTGCCAGCAGTTTCGACAGGGGGAGGTACAATGAGCAGTTCTTC. As protein: CASSFDRGRYNEQFF. V gene TRBV6-5 combines with J gene TRBJ2-1, with 9 bases matching TRBD1. The CDR3 loop spans 15 amino acids. In germline, CDR1 is MNHEY, CDR2 SVGAGI. The V and J ends lost 4 bases and 4 bases, in that order; junction bases with no gene match: 5.

This chain joins TRBV18 and TRBJ2-7, with D tentatively TRBD2 (5 bases). V was shortened by 3 bases and J by 1 base, with 10 bases between the two germline ends. Germline CDR1 and CDR2: KGHSH and LQKENI. The CDR3 extends over 14 amino acids. The CDR3 spells CASSPSLGSYEQYF. CDR3 coding DNA: TGTGCCAGCTCACCGTCACTAGGGTCCTACGAGCAGTACTTC.

This chain connects TRBV20-1 to TRBJ2-7; D is unclear. This CDR3 has 11 residues. With 1 base removed from V and 9 bases from J, the gap between germline ends came to 10 bases. Germline-derived CDR1 and CDR2 are DFQATT and SNEGSKA (reference sequence). CDR3 bases: TGCAGTGCTAGAGTCGGCCTCGGGCAGTACTTC. Translating it yields CSARVGLGQYF.

The genes are TRBV27 and TRBJ2-1, with TRBD2 matching over 8 bases. The CDR3 extends over 19 amino acids. Trimming at V came to 5 bases and at J to 8 bases, leaving 23 bases not matched to a gene. Germline loops: CDR1 MNHEY, CDR2 SMNVEV (reference sequence). CDR3 bases: TGTGCCAGCAGTCCCCCCGGAATAGGTGTTAGCGGGACGTTGGATGAGCAGTTCTTC. Protein sequence: CASSPPGIGVSGTLDEQFF.

This sequence joins TRBV10-2 and TRBJ2-7; 7 bases fit TRBD1. The CDR3 totals 13 residues. From germline, CDR1 is WSHSY and CDR2 SAAADI. The J segment lost 1 base and the V segment lost 9 bases, leaving 6 bases of the junction unmatched. The CDR3 DNA reads as TGCGCCAGGTCACAGGGGACGTCCTACGAGCAGTACTTC. It encodes CARSQGTSYEQYF.

The chain is built from TRBV9 and TRBJ1-1, with a weak D call TRBD1 (5 bases). CDR1 and CDR2 (germline): SGDLS, YYNGEE. The CDR3 is made up of 16 amino acids. V shed 5 bases and J shed 6 bases, with 23 bases lying between them. This chain's CDR3 is CASRDLTGRRGPEAFF. For the CDR3, the DNA is TGTGCCAGCAGGGACCTTACCGGGCGAAGGGGCCCTGAAGCTTTCTTT.

The genes are TRBV5-1 and TRBJ1-2; a possible D gene is TRBD1 (5 bases). V lost 1 base to trimming and J lost 4 bases, with 14 bases between them. In germline, CDR1 is SGHRS, CDR2 YFSETQ. The CDR3 has 15 residues. The CDR3 DNA is TGCGCCAGCAGCTTGACCCCAGGGTTTAGCTATGGCTACACCTTC. This codes for CASSLTPGFSYGYTF. Full variable domain (remainder filled in from reference TRBV5-1 and TRBJ1-2): KAGVTQTPRYLIKTRGQQVTLSCSPISGHRSVSWYQQTPGQGLQFLFEYFSETQRNKGNFPGRFSGRQFSNSRSEMNVSTLELGDSALYLCASSLTPGFSYGYTFGSGTRLTVV.

The chain is built from TRBV6-6 and TRBJ1-6; TRBD1 matches at 9 bases. Germline lookup yields CDR1 MNHNY and CDR2 SVGAGI (reference sequence). V shed 6 bases and J 6 bases; nucleotides not matched to a gene: 6. The CDR3 totals 15 residues. This CDR3 is CASSQPGQGNSPLHF. In nucleotides, the CDR3 is TGTGCCAGCAGCCAACCGGGACAGGGTAATTCACCCCTCCACTTT.

The chain combines TRBV5-5 with TRBJ2-3, with no clear D. The CDR3 loop spans 12 amino acids. Germline CDR1 SGHKS, CDR2 YYEKEE (reference sequence). V was pared by 0 bases and J by 2 bases, with 1 base between. The CDR3 DNA is TGTGCCAGCAGCTTGGCCACAGATACGCAGTATTTT. Amino acids: CASSLATDTQYF.

The J gene is TRBJ1-4, the V gene TRBV21-1. TRBV21-1 is classified as a pseudogene. CDR3 length equals 18 residues. CDR3 bases: TGTGCCAGCAGCAAATCGGAACGGATTAGGGGGGCGGGAGAAAAACTGTTTTTT. Translated: CASSKSERIRGAGEKLFF.

Turning to this clone: The conserved closing phenylalanine or tryptophan is absent in this CDR3, likely reflecting a read error. This CDR3 is CASLSVVGYGYTS. The CDR3 coding sequence is TGTGCCAGCCTCTCTGTCGTCGGCTATGGCTACACCTCC. The rearrangement joins TRBV2 to TRBJ1-2; no clear D gene. The CDR3 contains 13 residues. Germline CDR1 and CDR2: SNHLY and FYNNEI. V was cut by 8 bases and J by 4 bases, with 14 bases left in between.

This clone came up a few times. This sequence joins TRBV25-1 and TRBJ1-6; D unresolved. The CDR3 consists of 13 residues. Trimming cost V 1 base and J 7 bases, with 5 bases left between them. Germline V CDR1 and CDR2: MGHDK, SYGVNS. Here the CDR3 DNA reads TGTGCCAGCAGTGAATTACGGAATTCACCCCTCCACTTT. This translates into CASSELRNSPLHF.

The chain couples TRBV18 to TRBJ1-3; D is ambiguous. CDR1 and CDR2 from the germline V gene are KGHSH and LQKENI. This CDR3 is 15 amino acids long. Trimming took 3 bases from V and 0 from J, leaving 9 bases between them. CDR3 residues: CASSPSWGSGNTIYF. DNA of the CDR3: TGTGCCAGCTCACCGTCGTGGGGCTCTGGAAACACCATATATTTT.

J is TRBJ1-1 and V is TRBV5-1; D not certain. Trimming stripped 4 bases from V and 1 base from J, with 8 bases between. The germline gives CDR1 SGHRS, CDR2 YFSETQ. This CDR3 is built from 13 residues. CDR3: CASSPDPNTEAFF. As DNA, the CDR3 is TGCGCCAGCAGCCCCGATCCGAACACTGAAGCTTTCTTT.

This chain connects TRBV29-1 to TRBJ2-2, with D possibly matching TRBD2 (6 bases). The CDR3 spans 12 residues. V gave up 7 bases and J gave up 5 bases, with 11 bases separating them. Germline V gene lookup returns CDR1 SQVTM and CDR2 ANQGSEA. The CDR3 is CSAWRGTGELFF. In nucleotides, the CDR3 is TGCAGCGCCTGGAGGGGTACCGGGGAGCTGTTTTTT.

To note about this clone: This sample also contains other DNA sequences that code for the same CDR3. V is TRBV5-1 and J is TRBJ1-2, with TRBD1 as a possible D gene (5 bases). Trimming took off 3 bases at V and 3 bases at J, with 6 bases between the two ends. CDR1 is SGHRS and CDR2 is YFSETQ in the germline V gene. CDR3 length: 12 residues. CDR3 region: CASSWGDYGYTF. The CDR3 DNA sequence: TGCGCCAGCAGCTGGGGCGACTATGGCTACACCTTC.